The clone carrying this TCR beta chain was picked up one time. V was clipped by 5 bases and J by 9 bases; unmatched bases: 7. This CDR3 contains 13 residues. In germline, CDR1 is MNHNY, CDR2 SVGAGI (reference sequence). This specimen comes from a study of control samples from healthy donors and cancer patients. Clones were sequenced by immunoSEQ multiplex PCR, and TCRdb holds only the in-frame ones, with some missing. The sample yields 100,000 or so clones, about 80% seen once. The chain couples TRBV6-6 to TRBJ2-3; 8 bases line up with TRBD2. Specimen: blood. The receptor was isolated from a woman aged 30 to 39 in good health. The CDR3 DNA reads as TGTGCCAGCAGTCTCAATAGCGGGGCCACGCAGTATTTT. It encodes CASSLNSGATQYF.